The 26 T cell receptor beta chains listed next were all sequenced from one sample in a study of T cells in Graves' hyperthyroidism and ophthalmopathy. The source material, RNA transcripts, was used to amplify TCR beta CDR3 regions. TCR CDR3 regions were first amplified by RT-PCR with HTBI primers. TCRdb reanalysed the multiplex PCR reads using MiXCR and keeps one entry per CDR3 protein. The data show more than 500,000 distinct CDR3 sequences, with approximately 49% seen just once and 35% to 50% held by the top ten. Sequencing was carried out using peripheral blood or thyroid tissue (not recorded which). These receptors were obtained from an adult woman with Graves' disease, either hyperthyroidism or ophthalmopathy (not recorded which).

This clonotype was counted at least ten times. The chain employs TRBV20-1 and TRBJ1-1; no clear D gene. The CDR3 loop spans 12 amino acids. The V gene's germline CDR1 is DFQATT and CDR2 SNEGSKA (reference sequence). Trimming took 6 bases from V and 1 from J, leaving 9 bases between them. DNA of the CDR3: TGCAGTGCCAACGAGAGGAACACTGAAGCTTTCTTT. Its protein product is CSANERNTEAFF.

This clonotype has more than one count but fewer than ten. The rearrangement joins TRBV29-1 to TRBJ1-1; no definite D call. The CDR3 length is 10 residues. Germline-derived CDR1 and CDR2 are SQVTM and ANQGSEA. Trimming took 6 bases from V and 11 from J, leaving 13 bases between them. The CDR3: CSVLSFEAFF. The CDR3 DNA is TGCAGCGTCCTCTCTTTTGAGGCTTTCTTT.

This clonotype was seen repeatedly, ten times or more. A read error may account for a junction end that differs from germline. The CDR3 region is CASSWQSYVQYF. CDR3 nucleotides: TGTGCCAGCAGCTGGCAGTCCTACGTGCAGTACTTC. This chain links TRBV7-9 with TRBJ2-7; no clear D. Germline V gene sequence: CDR1 SEHNR, CDR2 FQNEAQ (reference sequence). This CDR3 is built from 12 residues.

This chain connects TRBV20-1 to TRBJ1-6; 11 bases line up with TRBD1. The CDR3 consists of 15 residues. CDR1 is DFQATT and CDR2 is SNEGSKA in the germline V gene (reference sequence). The V gene end was trimmed by 5 bases and the J gene end by 10 bases; junction bases not matched to a gene: 10. Here the CDR3 reads CSARNLDRGLSPLHF. The CDR3 DNA sequence: TGCAGTGCTCGAAACTTGGACAGGGGGCTGTCACCCCTCCACTTT.

The V gene is TRBV20-1, the J gene TRBJ1-4; 7 bases align to TRBD1. This CDR3 contains 10 residues. Germline lookup yields CDR1 DFQATT and CDR2 SNEGSKA (reference sequence). J gave up 10 bases and V 8 bases, and 4 bases lay outside the gene matches. The CDR3 here is CSLNRGKLFF. CDR3 coding DNA: TGCAGTCTTAACAGGGGAAAACTGTTTTTT.

The rearrangement joins TRBV10-3 to TRBJ1-4, with a possible D match to TRBD1 (5 bases). V was trimmed by 6 bases and J by 10 bases, leaving 18 bases between them. Germline loops: CDR1 ENHRY, CDR2 SYGVKD. CDR3 length: 14 amino acids. This chain's CDR3 is CAISGDRAKVKLFF. The CDR3 nucleotides are TGTGCCATCAGCGGGGACCGGGCCAAAGTAAAACTGTTTTTT.

The chain joins TRBV10-2 to TRBJ1-2; D may be TRBD1 (5 bases). V was trimmed by 6 bases and J by 4 bases, leaving 12 bases between them. The CDR3 runs to 13 residues. Germline CDR1 reads WSHSY; CDR2 reads SAAADI. Here the CDR3 reads CASRSQGLYGYTF. CDR3 nucleotide sequence: TGCGCCAGCAGGTCGCAGGGACTCTATGGCTACACCTTC.

This chain links TRBV7-9 with TRBJ1-2; 8 bases align to TRBD1. The CDR3 totals 13 residues. Trimming took 7 bases from V and 5 from J; bases not matched to a gene: 6. From germline, CDR1 is SEHNR and CDR2 FQNEAQ (reference sequence). The CDR3 coding sequence is TGTGCCAGCACATACAACAGGGGGTATGGCTACACCTTC. Protein sequence: CASTYNRGYGYTF.

The V and J genes are TRBV20-1 and TRBJ1-2; D unclear. This CDR3 region has 13 residues. The germline gives CDR1 DFQATT, CDR2 SNEGSKA (reference sequence). Trimming stripped 0 bases from V and 7 bases from J, with 12 bases between. The CDR3 here is CSARDPTSGGYTF. The CDR3, as DNA: TGCAGTGCTAGAGACCCAACCTCGGGTGGCTACACCTTC.

This clonotype was counted only a few times. The rearrangement links TRBV11-2 to TRBJ1-5; possibly TRBD1 for D (6 bases). Per the germline V gene, CDR1 is SGHAT and CDR2 is FQNNGV. The V end lost 4 bases, the J end lost 7 bases, and 14 bases lay between the germline ends. The CDR3 consists of 14 residues. The CDR3 region has the DNA TGTGCCAGCAGCTGGGCTGGGGGCGGACAGCCCCAGCATTTT. Its translation is CASSWAGGGQPQHF.

J is TRBJ1-5 and V is TRBV29-1; D is ambiguous. The germline V gene has CDR1 SQVTM and CDR2 ANQGSEA. V was pared by 4 bases and J by 0 bases, with 4 bases between. This CDR3 has 12 amino acids. The CDR3, as DNA: TGCAGCGTTGCAGATAGCAATCAGCCCCAGCATTTT. Encoded protein: CSVADSNQPQHF.

This clonotype has ten or more counts. The rearrangement uses TRBV7-6 and TRBJ2-2; 7 bases agree with TRBD1. Germline CDR1 reads SGHVS; CDR2 reads FNYEAQ. This CDR3 is 17 amino acids long. V lost 0 bases and J lost 5; bases outside the gene matches: 9. This CDR3 is CASSLAHPGTATGELFF. The CDR3 nucleotides are TGTGCCAGCAGCTTAGCGCACCCCGGGACAGCGACCGGGGAGCTGTTTTTT.

This clonotype was seen at least ten times. The V gene is TRBV5-4, the J gene TRBJ2-5; 10 bases fit TRBD1. This CDR3 is 16 amino acids long. J was trimmed by 1 base and V by 7 bases; bases with no gene match: 10. The germline CDR1 and CDR2 sequences are SGHNT and YYREEE (reference sequence). CDR3 sequence (DNA): TGTGCCAGCCGGACAGGGGGAGGTAGCGGCCAAGAGACCCAGTACTTC. Protein: CASRTGGGSGQETQYF.

This clonotype was counted between two and nine times. V and J are TRBV6-5 and TRBJ2-7, with a possible D match to TRBD1 (5 bases). V was clipped by 2 bases and J by 3 bases, with 8 bases between them. This CDR3 region has 13 residues. Germline loops: CDR1 MNHEY, CDR2 SVGAGI. CDR3 DNA sequence: TGTGCCAGCAGTTACGGACACTTCTACGAGCAGTACTTC. It specifies CASSYGHFYEQYF.

This clonotype occurred once. The rearrangement links TRBV7-3 to TRBJ2-7, with 9 nucleotides matching TRBD2. CDR1 is SGHTA, CDR2 FQGTGA, per germline. The CDR3 consists of 15 residues. After removal of 5 bases from V and 7 bases from J, the junction contained 12 bases not matched to a gene. The CDR3 DNA follows: TGTGCCAGCAGCCTCGCCGGGACTAGCAGGAGGGAGCAGTACTTC. Its translation: CASSLAGTSRREQYF.

The rearrangement uses TRBV7-9 and TRBJ2-3; no reliable D call. The CDR3 sequence is 12 residues long. CDR1 is SEHNR and CDR2 is FQNEAQ in the germline V gene (reference sequence). Trimming shortened V by 3 bases and J by 2 bases, and 3 bases separated the two germline ends. This CDR3 reads CASSFNTDTQYF. In nucleotides, the CDR3 is TGTGCCAGCAGCTTTAACACAGATACGCAGTATTTT. Combining the CDR3 with reference TRBV7-9 and TRBJ2-3 gives the whole variable domain DTGVSQNPRHKITKRGQNVTFRCDPISEHNRLYWYRQTLGQGPEFLTYFQNEAQLEKSRLLSDRFSAERPKGSFSTLEIQRTEQGDSAMYLCASSFNTDTQYFGPGTRLTVL.

The count of this clonotype is one. The chain employs TRBV12-3 or TRBV12-4 and TRBJ1-6; 7 bases map to TRBD1. The CDR3 contains 15 residues. Trimming took 5 bases from V and 7 from J; bases not matched to a gene: 8. CDR3: CASSRQGGHNSPLHF. CDR3 bases: TGTGCCAGCAGTCGTCAGGGGGGGCACAATTCACCCCTCCACTTT.

About this clonotype: A much larger clone is a single base away; this may be a read error. The rearrangement uses TRBV7-3 and TRBJ2-2; TRBD2 matches at 8 bases. This CDR3 is built from 16 residues. CDR1 is SGHTA and CDR2 is FQGTGA in the germline V gene. CDR3 DNA: TGTGCCAGCAGCTTAAACGCGGGAGGTGTCACCGGGGGGCTGTTTTTT. It specifies CASSLNAGGVTGGLFF.

This clonotype turned up a few times. The chain uses TRBV5-4 and TRBJ1-2; tentative D call: TRBD1 (5 bases). V was pared by 4 bases and J by 3 bases, with 16 bases between. Germline assignment: CDR1 SGHNT and CDR2 YYREEE (reference sequence). The length of the CDR3 is 15 residues. The CDR3 region has the DNA TGTGCCAGCAGCACGGGTGGGGGAGCCGACTATGGCTACACCTTC. As protein: CASSTGGGADYGYTF.

The chain carries TRBV7-9 and TRBJ2-7; 9 bases agree with TRBD2. This CDR3 is 16 amino acids long. After removal of 5 bases from V and 4 bases from J, the junction contained 12 bases not matched to a gene. Per the germline V gene, CDR1 is SEHNR and CDR2 is FQNEAQ (reference sequence). CDR3 in DNA: TGTGCCAGCAGCCGAAACTCTATAGCGGGGGCTTACGAGCAGTACTTC. Protein sequence: CASSRNSIAGAYEQYF.

In this sample, this clonotype turned up a few times. The V gene is TRBV2, the J gene TRBJ2-7, with a weak D call TRBD1 (5 bases). CDR3 size: 15 residues. Germline CDR1 is SNHLY and CDR2 is FYNNEI. V lost 3 bases and J lost 2, with 14 bases in between. CDR3 in DNA: TGTGCCAGCAGTGATACGGACATCTATGCCTACGAGCAGTACTTC. It specifies CASSDTDIYAYEQYF.

This chain links TRBV5-1 with TRBJ2-7; D is perhaps TRBD1 (7 bases). The CDR3 covers 15 residues. Trimming pared 5 bases from V and 4 bases from J, leaving 19 bases between. The germline V gene encodes CDR1 SGHRS and CDR2 YFSETQ. The CDR3 sequence is CASRVRQGGVYEQYF. As DNA, the CDR3 is TGCGCCAGCAGAGTGAGACAGGGAGGCGTTTACGAGCAGTACTTC. Combining the CDR3 with reference TRBV5-1 and TRBJ2-7 gives the whole variable domain KAGVTQTPRYLIKTRGQQVTLSCSPISGHRSVSWYQQTPGQGLQFLFEYFSETQRNKGNFPGRFSGRQFSNSRSEMNVSTLELGDSALYLCASRVRQGGVYEQYFGPGTRLTVT.

This chain links TRBV12-3 or TRBV12-4 with TRBJ1-2; 7 positions match TRBD1. The length of the CDR3 is 14 residues. V was clipped by 7 bases and J by 8 bases; unmatched bases: 13. The CDR3 DNA reads as TGTGCCAGCAATGTAACACGGGACAGCATCGGCTACACCTTC. Amino acids: CASNVTRDSIGYTF.

The rearrangement joins TRBV5-1 to TRBJ1-1; D is uncertain. V lost 4 bases and J 0 bases, leaving 13 bases between the germline ends. CDR3 length equals 15 residues. In germline, CDR1 is SGHRS, CDR2 YFSETQ. The CDR3 sequence: CASSRSPEMNTEAFF. DNA of the CDR3: TGCGCCAGCAGCCGAAGTCCAGAAATGAACACTGAAGCTTTCTTT.

The rearrangement joins TRBV29-1 to TRBJ2-7; D is unresolved. From germline, CDR1 is SQVTM and CDR2 ANQGSEA. There are 13 residues in the CDR3. Between the trimmed V and J ends, which lost 4 bases and 1 base, there was a span of 11 bases. This CDR3 reads CSVVWGSSYEQYF. As DNA, the CDR3 is TGCAGCGTTGTCTGGGGTTCTTCCTACGAGCAGTACTTC.

The V call is TRBV10-3, the J call TRBJ1-5; TRBD1 might be the D (6 bases). The CDR3 sequence is 15 residues long. Trimming shortened V by 3 bases and J by 1 base, and 10 bases separated the two germline ends. CDR1 and CDR2 from the germline V gene are ENHRY and SYGVKD. Here the CDR3 reads CAISDTGMSNQPQHF. CDR3 nucleotides: TGTGCCATCAGTGATACAGGGATGAGCAATCAGCCCCAGCATTTT.